Listed here is a single T cell receptor beta chain. What it recognizes is unknown. These data come from a study of vaccination effects on CD4 cells after COVID-19. Study-wide background: For each well, over 1.5 million PBMC were cultured with roughly 9.2 IU/ml IL-2 and around 9 ug/ml peptides.

Clones were read by immunoSEQ multiplex PCR, and TCRdb kept only the in-frame ones, dropping some. Of some 40,000 clones listed, around 66% are singletons. Study outcomes and limitations: Late in the post-vaccination period, infection-induced and vaccine-induced clones underwent marked clonal contraction.

Germline CDR1 reads SGHRS; CDR2 reads YFSETQ. This CDR3 has 14 amino acids. The V gene lost 0 bases and the J gene lost 7 bases, with 13 bases spanning the gap. Subsequent to approximately 9 days of culture, CD4+ T cells were isolated. Participants completed two doses of the BNT162b2 or mRNA-1273 vaccine. J is TRBJ1-2 and V is TRBV5-1, with D perhaps matching TRBD1 (6 bases). The clonotype was recovered from a human donor who received a COVID-19 vaccine. The sample in question was CD4+ T cells from PBMCs cultured without peptide, obtained after COVID-19 vaccination. CDR3 DNA: TGCGCCAGCAGCTTGGTTCGCAGGGGAAGTGGCTACACCTTC. It specifies CASSLVRRGSGYTF.